This T cell receptor (beta chain) was observed in a study of Graves' ophthalmopathy and Graves' hyperthyroidism. The length of the CDR3 is 15 residues. Trimming removed 3 bases from V and 7 bases from J; junction bases left unmatched: 9. Germline V gives CDR1 LGHNA, CDR2 YSLEER. The study recruited hyperthyroidism patients aged 18 to 65 who were newly diagnosed, under 2 months' duration. Researchers took RNA transcripts and amplified TCR beta CDR3 regions from them. The first round was an RT-PCR with HTBI primers, and the second round was a multiplex PCR. One entry per CDR3 protein, called by TCRdb with MiXCR from the multiplex PCR reads. The sample contains some 1.1 million distinct CDR3 sequences, roughly 35% of which appear only once.

The origin of this receptor is an adult man with Graves' hyperthyroidism. What was sequenced was peripheral blood or thyroid tissue (not recorded which). The genes are TRBV4-3 and TRBJ1-5, with 7 bases lining up with TRBD1. The DNA of the CDR3 is TGCGCCAGCAGCCATAACAGGGGCTCGGGACAGCCCCAGCATTTT. Its translation: CASSHNRGSGQPQHF.